The rows below give T cell receptor beta chains drawn from one sample of a study of metastatic and nonmetastatic thyroid tumors. MiXCR reprocessed the PCR reads for TCRdb. The sample consists of 20,000 to 25,000 clones, around 15% of them appearing once. The sample consisted of tumor tissue. All receptors come from a female donor with papillary thyroid cancer or a benign thyroid nodule (not recorded which). Some clones in this sample may be carry-over from other donors' samples. Each CDR3 is given with its conserved first and last residue. The order of the fields is J gene, V gene, clone size, D gene, CDR3 protein, CDR3 DNA. A D gene is named only where the DNA matches it firmly. The size of a clone is reported for some rows only, either as once, few or many, or as a class for expanded clones.

J gene: TRBJ1-5; V gene: TRBV15; clone size: few; D gene: TRBD1; CDR3 protein: CATSRARGRGDQPQHF; CDR3 DNA: TGTGCCACCAGCAGAGCAAGGGGCAGGGGGGATCAGCCCCAGCATTTT
J gene: TRBJ2-1; V gene: TRBV28; clone size: many; D gene: NA; CDR3 protein: CASTGMWEQFF; CDR3 DNA: TGTGCCAGCACAGGGATGTGGGAGCAGTTCTTC
J gene: TRBJ2-7; V gene: TRBV7-9; clone size: many; D gene: NA; CDR3 protein: CASSWSDAYEQYF; CDR3 DNA: TGTGCCAGCAGCTGGTCAGACGCCTACGAGCAGTACTTC
J gene: TRBJ2-7; V gene: TRBV28; clone size: many; D gene: NA; CDR3 protein: CASRRDGGASYEQYF; CDR3 DNA: TGTGCCAGCAGAAGGGACGGGGGAGCGTCCTACGAGCAGTACTTC
J gene: TRBJ1-1; V gene: TRBV30; clone size: NA; D gene: NA; CDR3 protein: CAASKEHRLNTEAFF; CDR3 DNA: TGTGCCGCTTCGAAAGAGCATCGGCTGAACACTGAAGCTTTCTTT
J gene: TRBJ2-3; V gene: TRBV5-1; clone size: many; D gene: TRBD1; CDR3 protein: CASSYGTGRDTQYF; CDR3 DNA: TGCGCCAGCAGCTACGGGACAGGGAGAGATACGCAGTATTTT
J gene: TRBJ2-2; V gene: TRBV12-5; clone size: NA; D gene: TRBD2; CDR3 protein: CASGLALLPGLAVPQAWELFF; CDR3 DNA: TGTGCTAGTGGTTTGGCTTTATTACCGGGACTAGCGGTGCCACAGGCCTGGGAGCTGTTTTTT
J gene: TRBJ1-5; V gene: TRBV27; clone size: many; D gene: NA; CDR3 protein: CASSLTGPTQPQHF; CDR3 DNA: TGTGCCAGCAGTTTGACAGGACCCACGCAGCCCCAGCATTTT
J gene: TRBJ2-7; V gene: TRBV5-6; clone size: many; D gene: NA; CDR3 protein: CASSLAGKFYEQYF; CDR3 DNA: TGTGCCAGCAGCTTGGCCGGGAAGTTTTACGAGCAGTACTTC
J gene: TRBJ2-3; V gene: TRBV20-1; clone size: once; D gene: TRBD2; CDR3 protein: CSALTSGRASWARDTQYF; CDR3 DNA: TGCAGTGCCTTGACTAGCGGGAGGGCCTCTTGGGCTAGAGATACGCAGTATTTT
J gene: TRBJ1-5; V gene: TRBV30; clone size: NA; D gene: TRBD1; CDR3 protein: CAWSAWDRGRYGLNQPQHF; CDR3 DNA: TGTGCCTGGAGTGCCTGGGACAGGGGTAGATACGGTCTCAATCAGCCCCAGCATTTT
J gene: TRBJ2-6; V gene: TRBV28; clone size: many; D gene: NA; CDR3 protein: CASSLPFSGANVLTF; CDR3 DNA: TGTGCCAGCAGTTTACCTTTCTCTGGGGCCAACGTCCTGACTTTC
J gene: TRBJ2-5; V gene: TRBV4-1; clone size: NA; D gene: TRBD2; CDR3 protein: CASSQGNSGGLGETQYF; CDR3 DNA: TGCGCCAGCAGCCAAGGAAATAGCGGGGGCCTGGGGGAGACCCAGTACTTC
J gene: TRBJ2-3; V gene: TRBV7-8; clone size: NA; D gene: NA; CDR3 protein: CASTRDPPDTQYF; CDR3 DNA: TGTGCCAGCACGAGAGATCCTCCGGATACGCAGTATTTT
J gene: TRBJ2-7; V gene: TRBV6-2/TRBV6-3; clone size: few; D gene: NA; CDR3 protein: CASSYHPSYKQYF; CDR3 DNA: TGTGCAAGCAGTTACCACCCATCCTACAAGCAGTACTTC
J gene: TRBJ2-2; V gene: TRBV29-1; clone size: many; D gene: NA; CDR3 protein: CSVVAGPGELFF; CDR3 DNA: TGCAGCGTTGTGGCCGGTCCCGGGGAGCTGTTTTTT
J gene: TRBJ2-7; V gene: TRBV11-2; clone size: many; D gene: TRBD2; CDR3 protein: CASSPRLARKTYEQYF; CDR3 DNA: TGTGCCAGCAGCCCCAGACTAGCGAGGAAAACCTACGAGCAGTACTTC
J gene: TRBJ1-5; V gene: TRBV18; clone size: NA; D gene: TRBD1; CDR3 protein: CASSRGTGFNQPQHF; CDR3 DNA: TGTGCCAGCTCTCGCGGGACAGGGTTTAATCAGCCCCAGCACTTT
J gene: TRBJ1-5; V gene: TRBV2; clone size: many; D gene: NA; CDR3 protein: CASSLDRSLISEHF; CDR3 DNA: TGTGCCAGCAGTCTCGACAGATCCTTGATTTCGGAGCATTTT
J gene: TRBJ2-1; V gene: TRBV6-1; clone size: NA; D gene: NA; CDR3 protein: CASSTGTPSHEQFF; CDR3 DNA: TGTGCCAGCAGCACAGGGACTCCATCACATGAGCAGTTCTTC
J gene: TRBJ1-6; V gene: TRBV30; clone size: many; D gene: NA; CDR3 protein: CAWSVAKESSPLHF; CDR3 DNA: TGTGCCTGGAGTGTAGCCAAGGAAAGTTCACCCCTCCACTTT
J gene: TRBJ1-2; V gene: TRBV2; clone size: few; D gene: NA; CDR3 protein: CASSEGLGRGYTF; CDR3 DNA: TGTGCCAGCAGCGAAGGGTTGGGACGGGGCTACACCTTC